The 18 T cell receptor beta chains reported below all come from one sample, sequenced in a study of OX40 agonist ivuxolimab in advanced cancers. Some clones are missing from TCRdb's copy, which holds only in-frame ones; the method was immunoSEQ multiplex PCR. The repertoire holds some 76,000 clones, with nearly 95% as singletons. The source material was CD4+ or CD8+ T cells sorted from blood, sampled in a trial of the OX40 agonist ivuxolimab. The receptors derive from an adult with an advanced solid tumor such as melanoma, head and neck, liver or kidney cancer.

This chain connects TRBV2 to TRBJ1-1; D not resolved. Germline V gene data show CDR1 as SNHLY and CDR2 as FYNNEI. Trimming shortened V by 2 bases and J by 1 base, and 11 bases separated the two germline ends. The CDR3 totals 15 residues. The CDR3, as DNA: TGTGCCAGCAGTGAATCGGTAGATGGGAACACTGAAGCTTTCTTT. Translating it yields CASSESVDGNTEAFF.

The V call is TRBV5-8, the J call TRBJ1-1; D is undetermined. The V end lost 0 bases, the J end lost 9 bases, and 18 bases lay between the germline ends. Per the germline V gene, CDR1 is SGHTS and CDR2 is YDEGEE. This CDR3 contains 15 residues. CDR3 bases: TGTGCCAGCAGCTTGGAGGAGGGTGAAAACCTCAAAGCTTTCTTT. Amino acid sequence: CASSLEEGENLKAFF.

The chain is built from TRBV5-1 and TRBJ1-2; 7 nucleotides line up with TRBD1. The V segment lost 3 bases and the J segment 0 bases; nucleotides outside the gene matches: 11. This CDR3 contains 17 residues. Germline V CDR1 and CDR2: SGHRS, YFSETQ. The CDR3 is CASSSNDRAEANYGYTF. CDR3 coding DNA: TGCGCCAGCAGCTCCAACGACAGGGCCGAAGCTAACTATGGCTACACCTTC.

This chain joins TRBV7-3 and TRBJ2-1; D is uncertain. Germline CDR1 SGHTA, CDR2 FQGTGA. V gave up 3 bases and J gave up 5 bases, with 11 bases separating them. CDR3 length: 14 residues. CDR3 in amino acids: CASSLASGNNEQFF. The CDR3 region has the DNA TGTGCCAGCAGCTTGGCGAGTGGGAACAATGAGCAGTTCTTC.

This clone was observed once. Additional DNA sequences in this sample encode the identical CDR3. V and J are TRBV5-6 and TRBJ1-4; 9 bases align to TRBD1. The germline V gene encodes CDR1 SGHDT and CDR2 YYEEEE. V lost 3 bases and J lost 5; bases outside the gene matches: 2. This CDR3 spans 14 amino acids. Here the CDR3 DNA reads TGTGCCAGCAGCTACGGGACAGGGAATGAAAAACTGTTTTTT. This sequence encodes CASSYGTGNEKLFF.

V is TRBV10-2 and J is TRBJ2-5; maybe TRBD1 (6 bases). TRBJ2-7 matches the DNA end more closely, so the J call is doubtful. The CDR3 covers 14 residues. Germline lookup yields CDR1 WSHSY and CDR2 SAAADI. Here the CDR3 reads CASSEGQSPYEQYF. The DNA of the CDR3 is TGCGCCAGCAGTGAGGGACAGTCACCCTACGAGCAGTACTTC.

This clone was observed a handful of times. The V and J genes are TRBV15 and TRBJ2-3; TRBD1 agrees at 9 bases. Germline trimming cut 5 bases from V and 4 bases from J; bases unmatched to any gene: 10. Germline V CDR1 and CDR2: LNHNV, YYDKDF (reference sequence). The CDR3 contains 16 residues. The CDR3 bases are TGTGCCACCAGCGACCGGGACAGGGACTTTGCAGATACGCAGTATTTT. Translating gives CATSDRDRDFADTQYF.

This clone qualifies as medium-sized. Other DNA sequences in this specimen translate into the identical CDR3. The CDR3 reads CASSLGLYTGELFF. The CDR3, as DNA: TGTGCCAGCAGTTTAGGCCTCTACACCGGGGAGCTGTTTTTT. This sequence joins TRBV27 and TRBJ2-2; D not certain. The CDR3 is 14 amino acids. Trimming took off 2 bases at V and 3 bases at J, with 7 bases between the two ends. Germline V gene lookup returns CDR1 MNHEY and CDR2 SMNVEV (reference sequence).

The chain uses TRBV12-5 and TRBJ2-3, with 8 bases matching TRBD1. V was pared by 7 bases and J by 0 bases, with 12 bases of the junction left unmatched. Germline V gene sequence: CDR1 LGHNT, CDR2 FRNRAP. This CDR3 is built from 17 residues. CDR3 in DNA: TGTGCTAGTGCCCTGCCCTCGCAGGGGGCTAGCACAGATACGCAGTATTTT. Its protein is CASALPSQGASTDTQYF.

This clone was seen just once. The chain recombines TRBV27 with TRBJ2-3; D possibly uses TRBD1 or TRBD2 (5 bases each). V was clipped by 6 bases and J by 0 bases, with 7 bases between them. Germline V gene data show CDR1 as MNHEY and CDR2 as SMNVEV (reference sequence). This CDR3 is built from 13 residues. The CDR3 sequence: CASSGDSTDTQYF. The DNA for the CDR3 is TGTGCCAGCAGCGGGGACAGCACAGATACGCAGTATTTT.

The CDR3 loop reads CASSRSSGGWHQPQHF. The CDR3 nucleotides read TGTGCCAGCAGTCGAAGCTCAGGGGGTTGGCATCAGCCCCAGCATTTT. The rearrangement links TRBV28 to TRBJ1-5, with 7 bases matching TRBD1. Germline assignment: CDR1 MDHEN and CDR2 SYDVKM. V gave up 5 bases and J gave up 5 bases; unmatched junction bases: 12. There are 16 residues in the CDR3.

The chain is built from TRBV6-5 and TRBJ2-5, with D possibly being TRBD2 (5 bases). Trimming shortened V by 8 bases and J by 7 bases, and 17 bases separated the two germline ends. CDR1 and CDR2 from the germline V gene are MNHEY and SVGAGI. This CDR3 is 13 amino acids long. The CDR3 DNA reads TGTGCCAGCGGCCCAAACCGGGGTGGGACCCAGTACTTC. Protein: CASGPNRGGTQYF.

The J gene is TRBJ2-7, the V gene TRBV5-1, with D perhaps TRBD1 (6 bases). Germline lookup yields CDR1 SGHRS and CDR2 YFSETQ. CDR3 length equals 14 residues. Trimming took 4 bases from V and 3 from J, leaving 14 bases between them. CDR3 protein: CASSPGTSGYEQYF. DNA of the CDR3: TGCGCCAGCAGCCCAGGGACATCCGGCTACGAGCAGTACTTC.

For the CDR3, the DNA is TGTGCCAGCAGCTCCCTGACAGGGTACTTCAATGAGCAGTTCTTC. Protein: CASSSLTGYFNEQFF. V and J are TRBV6-5 and TRBJ2-1; 7 bases are shared with TRBD1. CDR1 and CDR2 from the germline V gene are MNHEY and SVGAGI. Trimming cost V 6 bases and J 6 bases; bases outside gene matches: 11. This CDR3 region has 15 residues.

The chain recombines TRBV27 with TRBJ1-2, with D tentatively TRBD1 (5 bases). This CDR3 has 14 residues. The V gene's germline CDR1 is MNHEY and CDR2 SMNVEV (reference sequence). V gave up 6 bases and J gave up 3 bases, with 14 bases separating them. Written as DNA, the CDR3 is TGTGCCAGCAGCCCCGCTTTGGGGGACTATGGCTACACCTTC. Encoded protein: CASSPALGDYGYTF.

The rearrangement joins TRBV2 to TRBJ2-5; D uncertain. The length of the CDR3 is 10 residues. Germline loops: CDR1 SNHLY, CDR2 FYNNEI. V lost 4 bases, J lost 5 bases, and 2 bases lay in between. CDR3 nucleotide sequence: TGTGCCAGCAGTGGGGAGACCCAGTACTTC. It yields the protein CASSGETQYF.

V is TRBV6-4 and J is TRBJ2-1, with D tentatively TRBD1 (6 bases). The CDR3 is 13 amino acids. V lost 3 bases and J lost 8, with 11 bases in between. CDR1 MRHNA and CDR2 SNTAGT come from the germline V gene. CDR3 loop: CASSEIPGDEQFF. The CDR3 region has the DNA TGTGCCAGCAGTGAAATACCAGGGGATGAGCAGTTCTTC.

The genes are TRBV5-1 and TRBJ2-1; possible D gene TRBD2, 5 bases. V lost 0 bases, J lost 8 bases, and 15 bases lay in between. The CDR3 spans 15 residues. CDR1 is SGHRS, CDR2 YFSETQ, per germline. This CDR3 reads CASSLVQNLGDEQFF. CDR3 nucleotide sequence: TGCGCCAGCAGCTTGGTCCAAAACCTCGGGGATGAGCAGTTCTTC.